Given below is one T cell receptor beta chain in context. Antigen: not known. Germline CDR1 SGHVS, CDR2 FQNEAQ. The CDR3 is 16 amino acids. The V and J ends lost 5 bases and 5 bases, in that order; junction bases with no gene match: 13. The sample belongs to a study of shared clonotypes between healthy human individuals. Several immunoSEQ plates received, in even portions, the genomic DNA of each subset. Only in-frame clones appear in the TCRdb table, and some are missing; sequencing was by immunoSEQ multiplex PCR. The top ten clones hold about 0.37% of a sample with 2.3 million or so clones, roughly 93% of them seen once. Regarding the study as a whole: The authors expected sequencing depth to affect clonotype sharing among donors. Non-shared clonotypes showed lower generation probabilities than clonotypes common to all four donors.

The chain has TRBV7-8 and TRBJ2-5; 8 bases line up with TRBD2. The sample consisted of naive CD4+ T cells from PBMCs. Subset denoted: CD45RA+ positively selected. This TCR was recovered from a man between 18 and 35 years old in good health. Some clones in this sample may be carry-over from other donors' samples. CDR3 residues: CASSPPSGRVGETQYF. The DNA of the CDR3 is TGTGCCAGCAGCCCCCCCAGCGGGAGAGTTGGGGAGACCCAGTACTTC. Full variable domain (rest looked up from reference TRBV7-8 and TRBJ2-5): GAGVSQSPRYKVAKRGQDVALRCDPISGHVSLFWYQQALGQGPEFLTYFQNEAQLDKSGLPSDRFFAERPEGSVSTLKIQRTQQEDSAVYLCASSPPSGRVGETQYFGPGTRLLVL.